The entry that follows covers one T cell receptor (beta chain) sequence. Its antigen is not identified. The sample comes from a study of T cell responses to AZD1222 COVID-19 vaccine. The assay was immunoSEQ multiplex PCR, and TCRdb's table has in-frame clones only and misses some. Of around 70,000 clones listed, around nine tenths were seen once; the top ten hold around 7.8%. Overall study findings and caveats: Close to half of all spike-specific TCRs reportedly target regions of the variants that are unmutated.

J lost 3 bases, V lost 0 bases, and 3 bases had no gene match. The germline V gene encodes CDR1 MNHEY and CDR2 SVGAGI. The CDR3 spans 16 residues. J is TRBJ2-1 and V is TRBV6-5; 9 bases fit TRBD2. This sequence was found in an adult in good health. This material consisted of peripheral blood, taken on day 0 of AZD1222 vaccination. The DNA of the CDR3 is TGTGCCAGCAGTTACTCTGATAGCGGGAGCTACAATGAGCAGTTCTTC. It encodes CASSYSDSGSYNEQFF.